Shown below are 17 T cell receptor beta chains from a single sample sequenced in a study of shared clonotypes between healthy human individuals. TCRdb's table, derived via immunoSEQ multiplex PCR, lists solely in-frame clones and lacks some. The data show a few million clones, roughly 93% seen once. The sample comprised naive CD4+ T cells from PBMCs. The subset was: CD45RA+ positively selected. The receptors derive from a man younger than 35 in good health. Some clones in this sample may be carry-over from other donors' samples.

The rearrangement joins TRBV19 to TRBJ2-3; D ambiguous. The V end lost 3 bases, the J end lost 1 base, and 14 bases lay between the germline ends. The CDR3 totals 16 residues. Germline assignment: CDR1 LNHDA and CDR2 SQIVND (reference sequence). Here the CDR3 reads CASSISGVRGTDTQYF. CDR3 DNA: TGTGCCAGTAGTATTTCAGGAGTACGAGGCACAGATACGCAGTATTTT.

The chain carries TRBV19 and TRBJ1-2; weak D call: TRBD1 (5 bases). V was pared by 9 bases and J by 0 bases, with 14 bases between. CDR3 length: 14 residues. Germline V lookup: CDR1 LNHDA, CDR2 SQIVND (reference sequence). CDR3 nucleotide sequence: TGTGCCAGCTTGTCCTGGGGGACTAACTATGGCTACACCTTC. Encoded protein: CASLSWGTNYGYTF.

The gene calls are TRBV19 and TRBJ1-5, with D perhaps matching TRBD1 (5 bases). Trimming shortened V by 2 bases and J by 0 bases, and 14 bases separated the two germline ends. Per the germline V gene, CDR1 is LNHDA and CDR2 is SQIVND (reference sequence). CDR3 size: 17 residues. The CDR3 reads CASSITPGPHSNQPQHF. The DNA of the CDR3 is TGTGCCAGTAGTATAACGCCGGGACCCCATAGCAATCAGCCCCAGCATTTT.

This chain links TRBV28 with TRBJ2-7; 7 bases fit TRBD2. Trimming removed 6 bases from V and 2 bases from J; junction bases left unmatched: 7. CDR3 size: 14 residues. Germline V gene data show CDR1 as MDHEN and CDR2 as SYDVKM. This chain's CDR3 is CASSLLATAYEQYF. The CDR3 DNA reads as TGTGCCAGCAGCTTACTAGCGACAGCCTACGAGCAGTACTTC.

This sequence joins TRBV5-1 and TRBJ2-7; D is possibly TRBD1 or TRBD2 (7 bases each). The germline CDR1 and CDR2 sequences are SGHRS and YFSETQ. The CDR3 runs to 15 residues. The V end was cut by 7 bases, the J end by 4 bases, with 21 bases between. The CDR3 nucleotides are TGCGCCAGCTCCCCGCTTCCAGGGGGGGGTTACGAGCAGTACTTC. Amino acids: CASSPLPGGGYEQYF.

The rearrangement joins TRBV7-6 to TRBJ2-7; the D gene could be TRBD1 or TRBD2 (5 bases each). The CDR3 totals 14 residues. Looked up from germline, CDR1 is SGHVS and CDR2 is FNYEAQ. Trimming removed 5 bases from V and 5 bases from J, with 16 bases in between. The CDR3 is CASSERGVVDEQYF. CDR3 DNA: TGTGCCAGCAGCGAAAGAGGGGTGGTGGACGAGCAGTACTTC.

CDR3 DNA: TGTGCCAGCAGTGATTGGGGGAAGAGCACAGATACGCAGTATTTT. Amino acid sequence: CASSDWGKSTDTQYF. The chain employs TRBV2 and TRBJ2-3; D tentatively reads TRBD1 or TRBD2 (5 bases each). V shed 3 bases and J shed 0 bases, with 10 bases lying between them. Germline loops: CDR1 SNHLY, CDR2 FYNNEI. This CDR3 contains 15 residues.

The CDR3: CASSQGPSYNEQFF. CDR3 in DNA: TGCGCCAGCAGCCAAGGTCCGAGTTACAATGAGCAGTTCTTC. V and J are TRBV4-1 and TRBJ2-1, with no clear D. V gave up 1 base and J gave up 4 bases, with 8 bases separating them. The germline V gene encodes CDR1 MGHRA and CDR2 YSYEKL. The CDR3 contains 14 residues.

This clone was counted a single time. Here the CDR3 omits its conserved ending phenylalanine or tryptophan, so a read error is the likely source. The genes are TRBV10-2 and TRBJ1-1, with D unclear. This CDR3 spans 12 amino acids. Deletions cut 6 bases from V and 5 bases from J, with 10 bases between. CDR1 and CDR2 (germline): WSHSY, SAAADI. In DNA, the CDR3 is TGCGCCAGCAGCCTTGGGTGGACTGAAGCTTTCGTT. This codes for CASSLGWTEAFV.

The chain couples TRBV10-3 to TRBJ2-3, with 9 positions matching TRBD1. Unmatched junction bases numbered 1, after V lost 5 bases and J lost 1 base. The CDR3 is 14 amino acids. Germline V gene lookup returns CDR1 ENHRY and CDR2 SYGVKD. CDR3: CAISRDRGTDTQYF. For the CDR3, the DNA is TGTGCCATCAGTCGGGACAGGGGCACAGATACGCAGTATTTT.

The CDR3 is CASRILLANEQFF. Written as DNA, the CDR3 is TGTGCCAGCAGAATCCTGTTAGCAAATGAGCAGTTCTTC. The J gene is TRBJ2-1, the V gene TRBV2; D uncertain. This CDR3 is 13 amino acids long. Trimming shortened V by 6 bases and J by 7 bases, and 13 bases separated the two germline ends. CDR1 is SNHLY and CDR2 is FYNNEI in the germline V gene.

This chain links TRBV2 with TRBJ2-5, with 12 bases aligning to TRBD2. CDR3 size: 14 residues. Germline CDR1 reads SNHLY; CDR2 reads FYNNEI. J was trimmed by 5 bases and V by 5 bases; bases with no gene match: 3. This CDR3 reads CASSSTSGSETQYF. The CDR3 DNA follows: TGTGCCAGCAGTTCGACTAGCGGGAGTGAGACCCAGTACTTC.

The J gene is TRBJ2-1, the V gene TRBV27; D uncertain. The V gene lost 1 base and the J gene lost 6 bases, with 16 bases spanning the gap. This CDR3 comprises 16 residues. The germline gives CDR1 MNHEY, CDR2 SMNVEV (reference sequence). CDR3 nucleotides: TGTGCCAGCAGTTTATTTAGCAAAGCTTGGGGCAATGAGCAGTTCTTC. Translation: CASSLFSKAWGNEQFF.

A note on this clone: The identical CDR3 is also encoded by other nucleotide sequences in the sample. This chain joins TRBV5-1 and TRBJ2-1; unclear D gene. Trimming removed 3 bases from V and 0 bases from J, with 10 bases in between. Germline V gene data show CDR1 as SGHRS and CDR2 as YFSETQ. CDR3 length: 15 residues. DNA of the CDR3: TGCGCCAGCAGCTCCGGTTTGAGCTCCTACAATGAGCAGTTCTTC. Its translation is CASSSGLSSYNEQFF.

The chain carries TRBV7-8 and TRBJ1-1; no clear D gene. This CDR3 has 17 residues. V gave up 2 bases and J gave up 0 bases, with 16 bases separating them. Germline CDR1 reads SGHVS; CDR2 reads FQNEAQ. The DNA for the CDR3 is TGTGCCAGCAGCTTAATAGGAATGCCGGGAATGAACACTGAAGCTTTCTTT. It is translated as CASSLIGMPGMNTEAFF.

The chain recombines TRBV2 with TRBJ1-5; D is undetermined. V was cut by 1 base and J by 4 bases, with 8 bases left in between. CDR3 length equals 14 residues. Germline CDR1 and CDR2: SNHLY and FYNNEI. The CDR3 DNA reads TGTGCCAGCAGTGAAGGGGCGGAAAATCAGCCCCAGCATTTT. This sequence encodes CASSEGAENQPQHF.

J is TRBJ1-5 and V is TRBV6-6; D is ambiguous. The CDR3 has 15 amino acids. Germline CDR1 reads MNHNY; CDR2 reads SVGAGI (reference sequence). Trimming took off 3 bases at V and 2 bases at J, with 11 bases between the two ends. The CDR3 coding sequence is TGTGCCAGCAGTTATGACGGAGGCGGCAATCAGCCCCAGCATTTT. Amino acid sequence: CASSYDGGGNQPQHF.